One and the same sample provided the 14 T cell receptor beta chains below, sequenced in a study of identical twins. Via MiXCR, TCRdb re-called the 5' RACE reads, giving one row per CDR3 protein. There are 1.5 million or so distinct CDR3 sequences in the sample; about 32% occur only once, and under 0.35% lies in the top ten. Material: cord blood. The receptors were gathered from a newborn girl in good health.

The chain joins TRBV7-2 to TRBJ2-3; D is unclear. The CDR3 has 12 amino acids. Trimming shortened V by 5 bases and J by 5 bases, and 8 bases separated the two germline ends. Germline V gene lookup returns CDR1 SGHTA and CDR2 FQGNSA. CDR3 sequence reads: CASSHAGDTQYF. CDR3 nucleotide sequence: TGTGCCAGCAGCCATGCAGGAGATACGCAGTATTTT.

This sequence joins TRBV5-1 and TRBJ1-1; possibly TRBD1 for D (6 bases). There are 15 residues in the CDR3. V gave up 1 base and J gave up 8 bases, with 18 bases separating them. Germline CDR1 and CDR2: SGHRS and YFSETQ. CDR3 in amino acids: CASSLMGSNREEAFF. CDR3 sequence (DNA): TGCGCCAGCAGCTTGATGGGGTCGAACAGGGAGGAAGCTTTCTTT.

This clonotype appeared a few times. CDR3 protein: CASSAPTGCTQYF. The CDR3 nucleotides are TGTGCCAGCAGTGCACCGACAGGGTGTACGCAGTATTTT. This chain joins TRBV12-3 or TRBV12-4 and TRBJ2-3; 7 nucleotides match TRBD1. J lost 8 bases, V lost 5 bases, and 7 bases had no gene match. The CDR3 has 13 residues.

The chain is built from TRBV6-1 and TRBJ2-3; the match to TRBD2 covers 10 bases. Trimming at V came to 6 bases and at J to 4 bases, leaving 16 bases not matched to a gene. The V gene's germline CDR1 is MNHNS and CDR2 SASEGT. This CDR3 is built from 18 residues. CDR3 protein: CASRSGWTSGRGPDTQYF. The CDR3 nucleotides are TGTGCCAGCAGATCCGGCTGGACTAGCGGACGAGGCCCAGATACGCAGTATTTT.

The chain links TRBV7-6 to TRBJ2-5; D is ambiguous. Germline V gives CDR1 SGHVS, CDR2 FNYEAQ. The CDR3 has 15 residues. The V gene lost 2 bases and the J gene lost 4 bases, with 14 bases spanning the gap. CDR3: CASSLSMREGETQYF. DNA of the CDR3: TGTGCCAGCAGCTTATCGATGAGAGAAGGAGAGACCCAGTACTTC.

This chain uses TRBV5-8 with TRBJ2-1; 13 nucleotides match TRBD2. The CDR3 is 17 residues long. Germline assignment: CDR1 SGHTS and CDR2 YDEGEE. The V and J ends lost 0 bases and 7 bases, in that order; junction bases with no gene match: 7. The CDR3 is CASSLGWTSGSANEQFF. CDR3 nucleotides: TGTGCCAGCAGCTTGGGATGGACTAGCGGGAGTGCGAATGAGCAGTTCTTC.

The chain carries TRBV5-6 and TRBJ2-3; 11 bases agree with TRBD2. This CDR3 comprises 15 residues. CDR1 is SGHDT and CDR2 is YYEEEE in the germline V gene. Trimming at V came to 4 bases and at J to 8 bases, leaving 9 bases not matched to a gene. The CDR3 region is CASSRIAGGLATQYF. CDR3 DNA sequence: TGTGCCAGCAGCCGTATAGCGGGGGGGCTGGCTACGCAGTATTTT.

The sample holds a few counts of this clonotype. Here the CDR3 DNA reads TGTGCCAGCAGCACCGGACAGGGCAGAACTAATGAAAAACTGTTTTTT. This translates into CASSTGQGRTNEKLFF. The V and J genes are TRBV5-5 and TRBJ1-4; 8 nucleotides align to TRBD1. The CDR3 consists of 16 residues. Trimming cost V 4 bases and J 1 base; bases outside gene matches: 6. Germline V gene lookup returns CDR1 SGHKS and CDR2 YYEKEE (reference sequence). The variable domain in full, completed from reference TRBV5-5 and TRBJ1-4, reads DAGVTQSPTHLIKTRGQQVTLRCSPISGHKSVSWYQQVLGQGPQFIFQYYEKEERGRGNFPDRFSARQFPNYSSELNVNALLLGDSALYLCASSTGQGRTNEKLFFGSGTQLSVL.

This clonotype was observed a few times. The rearrangement links TRBV3-1 to TRBJ2-5; D unresolved. V was cut by 1 base and J by 3 bases, with 12 bases left in between. There are 15 residues in the CDR3. Germline V lookup: CDR1 LGHDT, CDR2 YNNKEL (reference sequence). The CDR3 region has the DNA TGTGCCAGCAGCCAAGGATACGCGAAAAAAGAGACCCAGTACTTC. Amino acids: CASSQGYAKKETQYF.

V gene TRBV29-1 combines with J gene TRBJ2-5; TRBD1 matches 10 bases. This CDR3 region has 14 residues. Losses at the gene ends were 7 bases for V and 5 bases for J; bases not matched to a gene: 10. The germline V gene encodes CDR1 SQVTM and CDR2 ANQGSEA. In nucleotides, the CDR3 is TGCAGCGCCTCCCGGACAGGGGGAGTGGAGACCCAGTACTTC. Encoded protein: CSASRTGGVETQYF.

The chain has TRBV25-1 and TRBJ2-5; D unclear. This CDR3 has 14 amino acids. Germline-derived CDR1 and CDR2 are MGHDK and SYGVNS. The V end was cut by 4 bases, the J end by 4 bases, with 13 bases between. As DNA, the CDR3 is TGTGCCAGCAGTGGGCAGGTGGTCCGAGAGACCCAGTACTTC. Encoded protein: CASSGQVVRETQYF.

For the CDR3, the DNA is TGTGCCATCAGTGCCCCCGTTGGAAAGGATCAGCCCCAGCATTTT. Protein product: CAISAPVGKDQPQHF. The chain combines TRBV10-3 with TRBJ1-5; D is uncertain. Germline V CDR1 and CDR2: ENHRY, SYGVKD. This CDR3 is built from 15 residues. V lost 4 bases and J lost 5, with 15 bases in between.

Ten or more counts support this clonotype. This chain uses TRBV5-1 with TRBJ2-3; the D gene is possibly TRBD1 (6 bases). The CDR3 runs 16 residues. V gave up 5 bases and J gave up 0 bases, with 16 bases separating them. Germline V CDR1 and CDR2: SGHRS, YFSETQ. The CDR3 loop reads CASRTRTAASTDTQYF. The CDR3 nucleotides read TGCGCCAGCAGGACAAGGACAGCCGCTAGCACAGATACGCAGTATTTT.

CDR3 residues: CSPSGTTYEQYF. CDR3 coding DNA: TGCAGCCCTTCCGGGACTACCTACGAGCAGTACTTC. The gene calls are TRBV29-1 and TRBJ2-7, with 7 nucleotides matching TRBD2. Germline V gives CDR1 SQVTM, CDR2 ANQGSEA. V trimming: 8 bases; J trimming: 2 bases; junction bases outside the gene matches: 6. The CDR3 totals 12 residues.